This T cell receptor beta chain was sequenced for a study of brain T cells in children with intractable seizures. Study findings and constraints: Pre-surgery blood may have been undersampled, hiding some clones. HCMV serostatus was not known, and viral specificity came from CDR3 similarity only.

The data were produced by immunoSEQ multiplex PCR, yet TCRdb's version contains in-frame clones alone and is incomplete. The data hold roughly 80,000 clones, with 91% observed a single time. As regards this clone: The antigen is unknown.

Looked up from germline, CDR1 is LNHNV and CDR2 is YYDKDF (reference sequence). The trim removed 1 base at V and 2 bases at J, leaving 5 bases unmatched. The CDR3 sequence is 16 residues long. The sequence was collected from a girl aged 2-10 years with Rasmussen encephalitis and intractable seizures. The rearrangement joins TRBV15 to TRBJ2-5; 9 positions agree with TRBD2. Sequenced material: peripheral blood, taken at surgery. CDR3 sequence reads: CATSRATSGPQETQYF. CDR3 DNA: TGTGCCACCAGCAGAGCAACTAGCGGGCCTCAAGAGACCCAGTACTTC.